A selection of T cell receptor beta chains follows, all from one sample in a study of control samples from healthy donors and cancer patients. Some clones are missing from TCRdb's copy, which holds only in-frame ones; the method was immunoSEQ multiplex PCR. The data show around 140,000 clones, 94% seen once. Specimen: blood. Receptors originate from a man aged 40-49 years in good health. Both conserved end residues are part of each CDR3. D genes are given only for firm matches. Some rows mark clone size as missing; the rest say once, few, many or name a class of expanded clone.

d_call clone_size j_call v_call cdr3_nt cdr3_aa
TRBD1 NA TRBJ1-5 TRBV4-1 TGCGCCAGCAGCCAAGTACCGGGACAGGGGTTTCAGCCCCAGCATTTT CASSQVPGQGFQPQHF
TRBD1 NA TRBJ2-7 TRBV3-1/TRBV3-2 TGTGCCAGCTCTGAGGGGGCGCGGTACGAGCAGTACTTC CASSEGARYEQYF
TRBD2 NA TRBJ2-7 TRBV7-9 TGTGCCAGCAGCTCATTTCTAGCGGGAGTCCGGGAGCAGTACTTC CASSSFLAGVREQYF
NA once TRBJ1-6 TRBV14 TGTGCCAGCAGCCAACGTTATCCCTATGGTAATTCACCCCTCCACTTT CASSQRYPYGNSPLHF
TRBD1 NA TRBJ2-1 TRBV4-1 TGCGCCAGCAGCCTCAGGGGGACAGGGCAAAGGCACAATGAGCAGTTCTTC CASSLRGTGQRHNEQFF
NA NA TRBJ1-2 TRBV27 TGTGCCAGCAGTTTAATTTGGGGAGGGGACTATGGCTACACCTTC CASSLIWGGDYGYTF
NA NA TRBJ1-1 TRBV7-2 TGTGCCAGCAGCCCCAGCCGGGACGCCACTGAAGCTTTCTTT CASSPSRDATEAFF
TRBD1 NA TRBJ2-7 TRBV7-8 TGTGCCAGCAGCTTAGCCACTGGACAGGGGGTCTACGAGCAGTACTTC CASSLATGQGVYEQYF
NA once TRBJ2-6 TRBV19 TGTGCCAGTAGCGAGCCCAGGGTTACAGTTTTTGGGGCCAACGTCCTGACTTTC CASSEPRVTVFGANVLTF
NA once TRBJ2-3 TRBV6-2/TRBV6-3 TGTGCCAGCAGCCCCGGAAAACAAAGCACAGATACGCAGTATTTT CASSPGKQSTDTQYF
NA NA TRBJ2-1 TRBV15 TGTGCCACCAGCAGAGATGCGGGTCTGCAGGAGCAGTTCTTC CATSRDAGLQEQFF
NA NA TRBJ1-6 TRBV5-5 TGTGCCAGCAGCCATACACAGGGAAATGGATCACCCCTCCACTTT CASSHTQGNGSPLHF
NA few TRBJ2-5 TRBV6-4 TGTGCCAGCAGCCGGACGGAGCAAGAGACCCAGTACTTC CASSRTEQETQYF
NA NA TRBJ1-1 TRBV10-1 TGCGCCAGCAGCGGTTGGAACACTGAAGCTTTCTTT CASSGWNTEAFF
NA NA TRBJ2-2 TRBV24-1 TGTGCCACCAGTGACACTCGGGTCTCGGCTGGGGAGCTGTTTTTT CATSDTRVSAGELFF
TRBD1 NA TRBJ2-7 TRBV6-5 TGTGCCGTTACTCCGGGACAGGGGACCTACGAGCAGTACTTC CAVTPGQGTYEQYF
NA NA TRBJ2-2 TRBV12-5 TGTGCTAGTGGTTTGGTACAAGGTGGGCAGAGGACCGGCACCGGGGAGCTGTTTTTT CASGLVQGGQRTGTGELFF
NA NA TRBJ1-5 TRBV6-2/TRBV6-3 TGTGCCAGCAGTTACTCGGGAGGTTCAAGGAATCAGCCCCAGCATTTT CASSYSGGSRNQPQHF
TRBD2 NA TRBJ2-7 TRBV24-1 TGTGCCACCAGTGACCCAAGCGGGACTAGCTTCGAGCAGTACTTC CATSDPSGTSFEQYF
TRBD1 NA TRBJ1-6 TRBV20-1 TGCAGTGCTAGTGTTACTTCCGGGACAGGGGAATCACCCCTCCACTTT CSASVTSGTGESPLHF
NA once TRBJ2-2 TRBV9 TGTGCCAGCAGCGTTTGGCTGGGGAACACCGGGGAGCTGTTTTTT CASSVWLGNTGELFF
NA once TRBJ1-2 TRBV4-3 TGCGCCAGCAGCCAAGATCTCGACGGGAACTATGGCTACACCTTC CASSQDLDGNYGYTF
TRBD2 NA TRBJ2-1 TRBV3-1/TRBV3-2 TGTGCCAGCAGCCACGACACTAGCGGAAATCCCAATGAGCAGTTCTTC CASSHDTSGNPNEQFF
NA once TRBJ1-1 TRBV5-4 TGTGCCAGCAGCTTGCTCCAGAACACTGAAGCTTTCTTT CASSLLQNTEAFF
NA NA TRBJ1-1 TRBV6-5 TGTGCCAGCAGTTCCACTCCGAACACTGAAGCTTTCTTT CASSSTPNTEAFF
TRBD1 NA TRBJ1-6 TRBV5-8 TGTGCCAGCAGCCCCGGACAGGGCAGGGGGAACTATAATTCACCCCTCCACTTT CASSPGQGRGNYNSPLHF
NA NA TRBJ2-1 TRBV5-1 TGCGCCAGCAGCTTGGTTAGGGACCACAATGAGCAGTTCTTC CASSLVRDHNEQFF
NA NA TRBJ1-4 TRBV4-2 TGTGCCAGCAGCCAGGCCTCCGGGACTGGGAATGAAAAACTGTTTTTT CASSQASGTGNEKLFF
NA few TRBJ2-7 TRBV4-2 TGTGCCAGCAGCCAATACCTAACTGGAGCGGAATTATCCTACGAGCAGTACTTC CASSQYLTGAELSYEQYF
NA NA TRBJ2-2 TRBV7-9 TGTGCCAGCAGCCCCAGGGCTACCGGGGAGCTGTTTTTT CASSPRATGELFF
TRBD2 NA TRBJ2-3 TRBV7-2 TGTGCCAGCAGCTTAACTAGCGGGGAGACAGATACGCAGTATTTT CASSLTSGETDTQYF
NA NA TRBJ1-3 TRBV9 TGTGCCAGCAGCGTAGGTATGGGAAACACCATATATTTT CASSVGMGNTIYF
NA NA TRBJ2-3 TRBV5-4 TGTGCCAGCAGCTTGGCAGGGGTAAGCGCAGATACGCAGTATTTT CASSLAGVSADTQYF
NA NA TRBJ1-5 TRBV28 TGTGCCAGCAGTTTAATGAGGGGGAGGGAGGGGCAGCCCCAGCATTTT CASSLMRGREGQPQHF
TRBD2 NA TRBJ2-2 TRBV19 TGTGCCAGTAGTATTCGCCTAGCGGGGCAGAATGAGAACACCGGGGAGCTGTTTTTT CASSIRLAGQNENTGELFF
NA NA TRBJ2-3 TRBV2 TGTGCCAGCAGTCCAGAGGGGAGCCTAACCTACACAGATACGCAGTATTTT CASSPEGSLTYTDTQYF
TRBD1 NA TRBJ1-3 TRBV11-2 TGTGCCAGCAGCTTAACAGGGGGAGGTGGAAACACCATATATTTT CASSLTGGGGNTIYF
NA NA TRBJ1-5 TRBV19 TGTGCCGTGGCAGGGACTAGCAATCAGCCCCAGCATTTT CAVAGTSNQPQHF
TRBD2 NA TRBJ2-7 TRBV5-1 TGCGCCAGCAGCTTAGCGATTAGCGGGGCCTCCTACGAGCAGTACTTC CASSLAISGASYEQYF
NA NA TRBJ2-1 TRBV5-1 TGCGCCAGCAGCTTGGAAGGCGGGCTCTCCTACAATGAGCAGTTCTTC CASSLEGGLSYNEQFF
TRBD1 NA TRBJ2-3 TRBV27 TGTGCCAGCAGCCCGACCGGGACAGTCACAGATACGCAGTATTTT CASSPTGTVTDTQYF
NA NA TRBJ2-3 TRBV5-1 TGCGCCAGCAGCTTGGATAACTCGTCCCCTAGCACAGATACGCAGTATTTT CASSLDNSSPSTDTQYF
NA NA TRBJ1-2 TRBV28 TGTGCCAGCAGTTTCGGGAACAGGTTCTATGGCTACACCTTC CASSFGNRFYGYTF